These T cell receptor beta chains were read from a single sample in a study of identical twins. TCRdb analysed the 5' RACE reads with MiXCR anew, one entry per CDR3 protein. The repertoire consists of approximately 690,000 distinct CDR3 sequences, with around 5.7% occurring once and the leading ten covering roughly 2%. Sequenced material: naive T cells sorted from blood. Receptor source: a man aged 18-30 years in good health. Both conserved end residues are part of each CDR3.

V gene: TRBV12-3/TRBV12-4
CDR3 protein: CASSLQGPRQPQHF

V gene: TRBV20-1
CDR3 protein: CSARIRSIQYF

V gene: TRBV2
CDR3 protein: CASRATGAGTGSF

V gene: TRBV5-5
CDR3 protein: CASSPPGGEKLFF

V gene: TRBV7-2
CDR3 protein: CASSLERTSGYEQYF

V gene: TRBV5-6
CDR3 protein: CARSSTGSYEQYF

V gene: TRBV7-9
CDR3 protein: CASSLRVLNQYF

V gene: TRBV6-5
CDR3 protein: CASSYGGASGNYEQFF

V gene: TRBV5-1
CDR3 protein: CASSSQDRGRTEAFF

V gene: TRBV15
CDR3 protein: CATSRSDRGRSGANVLTF

V gene: TRBV14
CDR3 protein: CASSQAQSEGYTF

V gene: TRBV11-2
CDR3 protein: CASSSQNRETEAFF

V gene: TRBV11-2
CDR3 protein: CASSLGGLAGAPFGEQYF

V gene: TRBV11-2
CDR3 protein: CASSFWGGPPPETQYF

V gene: TRBV30
CDR3 protein: CAWSGQLAAFF

V gene: TRBV20-1
CDR3 protein: CSARASAQETQYF

V gene: TRBV12-3/TRBV12-4
CDR3 protein: CASTPRSGNTIYF

V gene: TRBV6-5
CDR3 protein: CASSYHGEQFF

V gene: TRBV25-1
CDR3 protein: CASQIPPGELFF

V gene: TRBV20-1
CDR3 protein: CSATQGAVTEQYF

V gene: TRBV4-1
CDR3 protein: CASSQVLGGLAAF

V gene: TRBV2
CDR3 protein: CASSEAAGRDNEQFF

V gene: TRBV20-1
CDR3 protein: CSARTEFKAKNIQYF

V gene: TRBV19
CDR3 protein: CASQTGTANTGELFF

V gene: TRBV10-3
CDR3 protein: CAISEWEGMSAGANVLTF

V gene: TRBV18
CDR3 protein: CASSPPMGQSTDTQYF

V gene: TRBV7-2
CDR3 protein: CASSLSRDRSEQYF

V gene: TRBV5-4
CDR3 protein: CASSTGIQETQYF

V gene: TRBV4-3
CDR3 protein: CASSQDLGGALGELFF

V gene: TRBV7-8
CDR3 protein: CASNETPGGDNEQFF

V gene: TRBV6-5
CDR3 protein: CASSYSGAANTQYF

V gene: TRBV7-6
CDR3 protein: CASRLTGEGLGETQYF

V gene: TRBV20-1
CDR3 protein: CSARPNSGRNEQFF

V gene: TRBV11-1
CDR3 protein: CASSLFGVSGLAGVMNEQFF

V gene: TRBV28
CDR3 protein: CASRGARGRPEQFF

V gene: TRBV28
CDR3 protein: CASSEGGLSNEQFF

V gene: TRBV12-3/TRBV12-4
CDR3 protein: CASSYDRAGNTIYF

V gene: TRBV5-1
CDR3 protein: CASSFGGGRIVNTQYF

V gene: TRBV24-1
CDR3 protein: CAASGGFGTEAFF

V gene: TRBV7-9
CDR3 protein: CASSTGNTEAFF

V gene: TRBV10-3
CDR3 protein: CAISESSAPVGETQYF

V gene: TRBV12-3/TRBV12-4
CDR3 protein: CASSLALRIKGTEAFF

V gene: TRBV20-1
CDR3 protein: CSASLTGGVETQYF

V gene: TRBV2
CDR3 protein: CATNNPGGDSTDTQYF

V gene: TRBV27
CDR3 protein: CASSSPLAGDTQYF